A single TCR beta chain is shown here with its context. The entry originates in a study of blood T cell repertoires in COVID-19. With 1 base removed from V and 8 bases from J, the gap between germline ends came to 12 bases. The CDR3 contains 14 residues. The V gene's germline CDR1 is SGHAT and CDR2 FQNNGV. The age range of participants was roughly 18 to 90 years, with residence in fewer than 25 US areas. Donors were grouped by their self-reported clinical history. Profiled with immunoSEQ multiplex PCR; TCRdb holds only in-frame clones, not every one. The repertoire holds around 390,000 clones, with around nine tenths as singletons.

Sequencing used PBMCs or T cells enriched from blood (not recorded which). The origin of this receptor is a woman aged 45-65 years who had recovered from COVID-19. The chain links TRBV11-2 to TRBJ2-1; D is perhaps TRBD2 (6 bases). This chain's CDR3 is CASSLGATGDEQFF. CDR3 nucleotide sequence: TGTGCCAGCAGCTTAGGCGCCACGGGGGATGAGCAGTTCTTC.